The entry below describes one TCR beta chain. This record comes from a study of response to subunit inactivated influenza vaccine. TCRdb reprocessed the RT-PCR reads with MiXCR, giving one entry per CDR3 protein. The table includes 450,000 to 700,000 distinct CDR3 sequences, about 15% detected once. Trimming cost V 4 bases and J 8 bases; bases outside gene matches: 7. The CDR3 sequence is 13 residues long. The sample in question was PBMCs from blood, obtained about 13 days after vaccination. The chain recombines TRBV12-3 or TRBV12-4 with TRBJ1-2; 7 bases map to TRBD1. The source is a man aged 50-59 years who received an inactivated influenza vaccine. In nucleotides, the CDR3 is TGTGCCAGCAGTTCGAAGGGGGCGCGGGGCTACACCTTC. Translated: CASSSKGARGYTF.